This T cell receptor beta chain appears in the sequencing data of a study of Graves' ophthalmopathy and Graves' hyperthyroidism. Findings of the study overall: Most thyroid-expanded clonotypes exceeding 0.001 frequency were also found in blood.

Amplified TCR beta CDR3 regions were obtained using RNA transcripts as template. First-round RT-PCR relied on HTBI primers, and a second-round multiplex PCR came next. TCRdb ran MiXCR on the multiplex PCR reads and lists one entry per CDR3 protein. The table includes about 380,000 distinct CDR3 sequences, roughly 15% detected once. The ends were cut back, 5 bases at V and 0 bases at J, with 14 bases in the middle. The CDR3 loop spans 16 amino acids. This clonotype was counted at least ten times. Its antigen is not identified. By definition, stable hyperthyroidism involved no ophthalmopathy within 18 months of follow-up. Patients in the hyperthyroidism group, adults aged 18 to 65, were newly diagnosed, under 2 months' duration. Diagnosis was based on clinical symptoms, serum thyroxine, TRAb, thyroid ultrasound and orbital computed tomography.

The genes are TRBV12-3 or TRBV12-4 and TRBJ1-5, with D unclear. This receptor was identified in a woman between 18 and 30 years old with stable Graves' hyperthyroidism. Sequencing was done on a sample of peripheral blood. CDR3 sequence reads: CASSPLGSYSNQPQHF. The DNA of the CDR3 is TGTGCCAGCAGTCCCCTAGGAAGCTATAGCAATCAGCCCCAGCATTTT.